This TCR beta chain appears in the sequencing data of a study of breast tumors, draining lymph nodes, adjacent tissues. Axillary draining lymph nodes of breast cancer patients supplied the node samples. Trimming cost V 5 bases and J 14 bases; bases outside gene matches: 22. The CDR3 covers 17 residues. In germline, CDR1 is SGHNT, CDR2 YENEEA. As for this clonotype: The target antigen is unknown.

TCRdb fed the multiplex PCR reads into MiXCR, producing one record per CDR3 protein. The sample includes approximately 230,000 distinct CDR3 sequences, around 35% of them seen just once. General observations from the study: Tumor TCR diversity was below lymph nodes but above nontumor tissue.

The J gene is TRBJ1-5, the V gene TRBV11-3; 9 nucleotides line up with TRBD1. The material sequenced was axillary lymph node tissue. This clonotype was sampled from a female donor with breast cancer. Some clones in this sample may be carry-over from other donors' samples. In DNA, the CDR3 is TGTGCCAGCAGCCCCAGTACCGTACCGGGACAGGGAGGCTACGAGCATTTT. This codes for CASSPSTVPGQGGYEHF.